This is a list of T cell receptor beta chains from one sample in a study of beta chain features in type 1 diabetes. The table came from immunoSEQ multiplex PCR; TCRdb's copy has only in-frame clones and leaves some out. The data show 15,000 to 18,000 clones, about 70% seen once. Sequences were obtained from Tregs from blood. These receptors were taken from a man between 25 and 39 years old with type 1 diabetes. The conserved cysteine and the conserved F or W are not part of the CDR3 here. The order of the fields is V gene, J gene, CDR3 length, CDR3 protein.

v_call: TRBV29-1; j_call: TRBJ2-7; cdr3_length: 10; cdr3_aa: SVEGTALEQY
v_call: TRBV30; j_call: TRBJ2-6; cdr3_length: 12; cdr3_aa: AWSGSTGANVLT
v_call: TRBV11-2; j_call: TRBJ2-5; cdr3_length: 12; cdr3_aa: ASSSQGLRETQY
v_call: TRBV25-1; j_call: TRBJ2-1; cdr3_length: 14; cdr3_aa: ASTRTGSSYDNEQF
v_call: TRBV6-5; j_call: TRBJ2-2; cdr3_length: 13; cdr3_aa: ASSTRAGWTGELF
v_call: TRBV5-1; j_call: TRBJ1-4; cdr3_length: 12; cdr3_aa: ASSRGGGSEKLF
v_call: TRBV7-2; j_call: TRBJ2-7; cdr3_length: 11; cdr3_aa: ASSGAGGVEQY
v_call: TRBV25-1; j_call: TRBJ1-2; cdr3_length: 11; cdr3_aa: ASSARTGYGYT
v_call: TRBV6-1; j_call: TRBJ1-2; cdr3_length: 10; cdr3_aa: ASRDNNYGYT
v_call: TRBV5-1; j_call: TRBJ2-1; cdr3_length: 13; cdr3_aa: ASRTSGRSYNEQF
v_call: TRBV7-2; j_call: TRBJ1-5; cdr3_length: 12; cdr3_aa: ASSLQGQGQPQH
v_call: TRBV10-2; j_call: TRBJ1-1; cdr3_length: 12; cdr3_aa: ASSESVGVFGAF
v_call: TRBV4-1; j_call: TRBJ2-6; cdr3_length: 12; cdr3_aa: ASSQAAGANVLT
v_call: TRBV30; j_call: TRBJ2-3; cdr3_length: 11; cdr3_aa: AWSSGKTDTQY
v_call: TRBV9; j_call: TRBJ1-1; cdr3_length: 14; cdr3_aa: ASSVPPDSSSTEAF
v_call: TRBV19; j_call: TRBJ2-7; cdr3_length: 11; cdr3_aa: ASQNRDTNEQY
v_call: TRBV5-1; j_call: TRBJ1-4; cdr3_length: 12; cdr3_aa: ASSLDSRGEKLF
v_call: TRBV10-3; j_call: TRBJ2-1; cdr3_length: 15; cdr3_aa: AISESLLAGGRNEQF
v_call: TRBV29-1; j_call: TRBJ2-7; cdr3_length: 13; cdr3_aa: SVEDGLAGGVQQY
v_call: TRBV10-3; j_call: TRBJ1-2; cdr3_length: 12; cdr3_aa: AISDSEGSRGYT
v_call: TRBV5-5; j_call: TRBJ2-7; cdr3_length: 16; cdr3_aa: ASSLAQPGLATSYEQY